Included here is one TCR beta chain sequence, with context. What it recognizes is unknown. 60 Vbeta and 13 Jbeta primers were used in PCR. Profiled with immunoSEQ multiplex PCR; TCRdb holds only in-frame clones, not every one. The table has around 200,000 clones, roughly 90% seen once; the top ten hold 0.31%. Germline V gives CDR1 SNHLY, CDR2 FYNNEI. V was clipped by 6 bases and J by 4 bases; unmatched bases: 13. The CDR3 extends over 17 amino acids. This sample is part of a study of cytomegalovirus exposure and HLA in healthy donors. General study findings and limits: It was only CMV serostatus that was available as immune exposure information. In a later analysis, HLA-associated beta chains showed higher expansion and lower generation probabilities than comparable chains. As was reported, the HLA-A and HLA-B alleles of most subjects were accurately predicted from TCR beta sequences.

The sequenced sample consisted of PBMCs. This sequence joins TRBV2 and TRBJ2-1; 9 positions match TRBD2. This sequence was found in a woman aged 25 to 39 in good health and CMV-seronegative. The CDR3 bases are TGTGCCAGCAGGGTCGGGTCTACTAGCGGGTCGTACAATGAGCAGTTCTTC. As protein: CASRVGSTSGSYNEQFF.